This is a list of T cell receptor beta chains from one sample in a study of human T cells and chemical hapten exposure. TCRdb independently ran MiXCR on the RACE reads; one entry per CDR3 protein. Of some 170,000 distinct CDR3 sequences in the sample, around 22% were seen once. Sequenced here: whole blood, sampled in connection with sensitization to the hapten diphenylcyclopropenone (DPC). These receptor sequences come from a woman aged 50 to 60 with alopecia areata. Some clones in this sample may be carry-over from other donors' samples. Each CDR3 is given with its conserved first and last residue. The D gene is left open where the match is weak. Size values are once, few and many counts, or a class for expanded clones, and some rows have none.

TRBJ2-3,11,-,TRBV29-1,-,CSVAGSGTQYF,TGCAGCGTAGCGGGCTCGGGCACGCAGTATTTT
TRBJ1-1,16,TRBD1,TRBV6-6,-,CASSLDRVGTNTEAFF,TGTGCCAGCAGCCTGGACAGGGTGGGGACCAACACTGAAGCTTTCTTT
TRBJ1-1,15,-,TRBV7-2,few,CASSLVGRPNTEAFF,TGTGCCAGCAGCTTAGTGGGGCGGCCGAACACTGAAGCTTTCTTT
TRBJ1-4,14,-,TRBV27,-,CASTPTIWSEKLFF,TGTGCCAGCACCCCGACAATCTGGAGTGAAAAACTGTTTTTT
TRBJ2-1,16,-,TRBV5-1,-,CASSLIVGASYNEQFF,TGCGCCAGCAGCTTGATAGTAGGGGCCTCCTACAATGAGCAGTTCTTC
TRBJ2-1,15,TRBD2,TRBV7-3,-,CASSPTLTSANEQFF,TGTGCCAGCAGCCCCACCTTGACTAGCGCCAATGAGCAGTTCTTC
TRBJ2-2,12,-,TRBV27,-,CASSPLTGELFF,TGTGCCAGCAGTCCTCTAACCGGGGAGCTGTTTTTT
TRBJ1-1,11,-,TRBV29-1,-,CGAQKNTEAFF,TGCGGCGCACAAAAGAACACTGAAGCTTTCTTT
TRBJ2-5,13,-,TRBV5-5,few,CASSYNREVTQYF,TGTGCCAGCAGCTATAACAGGGAGGTGACCCAGTACTTC
TRBJ2-2,15,TRBD2,TRBV20-1,few,CSASTGGPNTGELFF,TGCAGTGCCAGTACGGGAGGGCCGAACACCGGGGAGCTGTTTTTT
TRBJ2-7,14,-,TRBV5-1,-,CASSLAQGPYEQYF,TGCGCCAGCAGCTTGGCTCAGGGACCCTACGAGCAGTACTTC
TRBJ2-5,12,-,TRBV29-1,-,CSAQPATETQYF,TGCAGCGCCCAGCCCGCGACAGAGACCCAGTACTTC
TRBJ1-3,11,-,TRBV6-5,-,CASRKGNTIYF,TGTGCCAGCAGGAAGGGAAACACCATATATTTT
TRBJ2-3,16,TRBD2,TRBV5-1,-,CASSSQTSGSTDTQYF,TGCGCCAGCAGCTCGCAGACTAGCGGGAGCACAGATACGCAGTATTTT
TRBJ1-5,13,-,TRBV27,-,CASSLWADQPQHF,TGTGCCAGCAGTTTGTGGGCCGATCAGCCCCAGCATTTT
TRBJ2-1,15,TRBD2,TRBV5-1,-,CASSLASGSYNEQFF,TGTGCCAGCAGCTTAGCTAGCGGATCCTACAATGAGCAGTTCTTC
TRBJ2-1,15,TRBD2,TRBV15,few,CATSRAGLYNNEQFF,TGTGCCACCAGCAGGGCGGGACTATATAACAATGAGCAGTTCTTC
TRBJ2-3,14,TRBD2,TRBV20-1,few,CSAYSGRRADTQYF,TGCAGTGCTTATAGCGGGAGAAGGGCAGATACGCAGTATTTT
TRBJ2-5,14,-,TRBV2,-,CASSESSYQETQYF,TGTGCCAGCAGTGAAAGCTCGTACCAAGAGACCCAGTACTTC
TRBJ2-3,17,-,TRBV3-1,-,CASSQDPMGALRDTQYF,TGTGCCAGCAGCCAAGATCCCATGGGGGCATTAAGAGATACGCAGTATTTT
TRBJ2-3,16,TRBD2,TRBV20-1,-,CSASEPPAGVIDTQYF,TGCAGTGCTAGCGAACCCCCAGCGGGAGTTATAGATACGCAGTATTTT
TRBJ1-1,13,-,TRBV10-1,-,CASSESMGTEAFF,TGCGCCAGCAGTGAGTCGATGGGCACTGAAGCTTTCTTT
TRBJ2-6,16,-,TRBV10-3,once,CAISESGDSGANVLTF,TGTGCCATCAGTGAGTCGGGGGACTCTGGGGCCAACGTCCTGACTTTC
TRBJ2-3,13,-,TRBV21-1,few,CASSRPNTDTQYF,TGTGCCAGCAGCAGACCGAACACAGATACGCAGTATTTT
TRBJ2-1,16,TRBD1,TRBV11-2,few,CASSLVIGTGWNEQFF,TGTGCCAGCAGCTTAGTCATCGGGACAGGGTGGAATGAGCAGTTCTTC
TRBJ1-1,12,-,TRBV6-5,few,CASRKDVTEAFF,TGTGCCTCACGAAAAGACGTCACTGAAGCTTTCTTT
TRBJ2-7,14,-,TRBV9,-,CASSATSHTYEQYF,TGTGCCAGCAGCGCGACTTCCCATACCTACGAGCAGTACTTC